This T cell receptor (beta chain) originates from a study of radiotherapy plus CTLA-4 blockade in lung cancer. This clone was detected a few times. Its target is not known. V was shortened by 5 bases and J by 0 bases, with 15 bases between the two germline ends. The CDR3 spans 16 residues. Germline values: CDR1 SGHRS, CDR2 YFSETQ. Clones were sequenced by immunoSEQ multiplex PCR, and TCRdb holds only the in-frame ones, with some missing. The profile shows some 60,000 clones, over 70% of them singletons. Study-wide points: Early clone dynamics of blood T cells, plus interferon-beta, reportedly predicted response best. Blood TCR clones of tumor origin expanded after radiotherapy plus ipilimumab.

The source of this sequence is a human donor with non-small cell lung cancer who had a partial response to radiotherapy plus ipilimumab. The rearrangement joins TRBV5-1 to TRBJ2-1, with D possibly TRBD1 on 6 matching bases. The sequencing used peripheral blood, collected from a patient treated with radiotherapy plus ipilimumab. The CDR3 coding sequence is TGCGCCAGCAGTACAATTACAGGGAGCTCCTACAATGAGCAGTTCTTC. Its translation: CASSTITGSSYNEQFF.